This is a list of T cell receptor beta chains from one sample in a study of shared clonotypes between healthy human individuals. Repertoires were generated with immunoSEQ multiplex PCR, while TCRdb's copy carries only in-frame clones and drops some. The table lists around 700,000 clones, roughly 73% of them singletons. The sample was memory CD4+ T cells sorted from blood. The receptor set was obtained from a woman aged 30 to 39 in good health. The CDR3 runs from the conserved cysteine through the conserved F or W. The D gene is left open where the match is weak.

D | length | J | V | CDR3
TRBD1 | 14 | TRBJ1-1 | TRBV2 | CASTEQGVNTEAFF
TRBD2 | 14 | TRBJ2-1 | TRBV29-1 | CSVERLAEYNEQFF
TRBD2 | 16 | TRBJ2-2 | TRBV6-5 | CASSYGRGGATGELFF
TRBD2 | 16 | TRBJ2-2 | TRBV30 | CAWSTWTRKDPGELFF
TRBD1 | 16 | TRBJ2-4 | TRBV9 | CASSAGGGTGKNIQYF
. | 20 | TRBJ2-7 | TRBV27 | CASSPGSPGSAGRSSYEQYF
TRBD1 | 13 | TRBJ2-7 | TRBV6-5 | CASSDRGAYEQYF
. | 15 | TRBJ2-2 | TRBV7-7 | CASSKTRINTGELFF
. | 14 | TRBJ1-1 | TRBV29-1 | CSVTKRTANTEAFF
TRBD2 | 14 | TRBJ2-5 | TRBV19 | CASKPTSAQETQYF
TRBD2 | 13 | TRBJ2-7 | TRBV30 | CAWRAGWSYEQYF
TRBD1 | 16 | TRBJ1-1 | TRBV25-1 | CASTRGGTVGNTEAFF
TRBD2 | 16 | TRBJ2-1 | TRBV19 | CASSMGPGLAGNEQFF
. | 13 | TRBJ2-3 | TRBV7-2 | CASSPPQSDTQYF
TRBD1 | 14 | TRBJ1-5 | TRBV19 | CATKGGQGDQPQHF
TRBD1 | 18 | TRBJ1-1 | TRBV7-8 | CASSLGPGQGTIYIEAFF